Following are 19 T cell receptor beta chains from one sample sequenced in a study of cytomegalovirus exposure and HLA in healthy donors. The PCR ran on 60 Vbeta and 13 Jbeta primers. Produced via immunoSEQ multiplex PCR; TCRdb's table is partial and in-frame only. The data hold 150,000 to 200,000 clones, with around 86% observed a single time. The sequenced sample was PBMCs. The receptors were gathered from a male donor in good health and CMV-seronegative.

This clone has a handful of counts. The chain has TRBV6-4 and TRBJ1-6, with TRBD1 as a possible D gene (5 bases). The V gene lost 6 bases and the J gene lost 6 bases, with 12 bases spanning the gap. This CDR3 has 14 amino acids. Germline V lookup: CDR1 MRHNA, CDR2 SNTAGT. CDR3 protein: CASRGGGTNSPLHF. The CDR3 bases are TGTGCCAGCAGGGGTGGCGGGACTAATTCACCCCTCCACTTT.

The chain uses TRBV29-1 and TRBJ2-7; TRBD1 aligns across 11 bases. Per the germline V gene, CDR1 is SQVTM and CDR2 is ANQGSEA. This CDR3 has 14 residues. Unmatched junction bases numbered 7, after V lost 8 bases and J lost 1 base. This CDR3 is CSHLGQGVSYEQYF. CDR3 in DNA: TGCAGCCACCTGGGACAGGGGGTTTCCTACGAGCAGTACTTC.

The chain links TRBV2 to TRBJ2-7, with D possibly TRBD1 on 6 matching bases. The ends were cut back, 4 bases at V and 2 bases at J, with 12 bases in the middle. CDR1 is SNHLY, CDR2 FYNNEI, per germline. CDR3 length: 14 amino acids. The CDR3 bases are TGTGCCAGCAGTGCCGGGACACAAGCCTACGAGCAGTACTTC. Protein product: CASSAGTQAYEQYF.

This chain links TRBV11-2 with TRBJ2-7, with TRBD1 identical over 7 bases. Germline lookup yields CDR1 SGHAT and CDR2 FQNNGV. Trimming cost V 4 bases and J 7 bases; bases outside gene matches: 10. This CDR3 is 14 amino acids long. In DNA form, the CDR3 reads TGTGCCAGCAGCTCCCTCCGGGACAGACAAGAGCAGTACTTC. Translated: CASSSLRDRQEQYF. Combining the CDR3 with reference TRBV11-2 and TRBJ2-7 gives the whole variable domain EAGVAQSPRYKIIEKRQSVAFWCNPISGHATLYWYQQILGQGPKLLIQFQNNGVVDDSQLPKDRFSAERLKGVDSTLKIQPAKLEDSAVYLCASSSLRDRQEQYFGPGTRLTVT.

This clone was counted once. V usage is TRBV11-2 and J usage is TRBJ2-5; D might be TRBD1 (5 bases). The CDR3 is 13 amino acids. The ends were cut back, 1 base at V and 3 bases at J, with 6 bases in the middle. Germline V gives CDR1 SGHAT, CDR2 FQNNGV. CDR3: CASSLVDKETQYF. CDR3 DNA sequence: TGTGCCAGCAGCTTAGTGGACAAAGAGACCCAGTACTTC.

This clone occurred once. V gene TRBV11-2 combines with J gene TRBJ1-2; the D gene is possibly TRBD1 (5 bases). Germline CDR1 reads SGHAT; CDR2 reads FQNNGV. V lost 5 bases and J 8 bases, leaving 9 bases between the germline ends. The CDR3 covers 11 residues. CDR3 residues: CASSPGVGYTF. Here the CDR3 DNA reads TGTGCCAGCAGCCCGGGGGTCGGCTACACCTTC.

This clone occurred a few times. The chain carries TRBV5-4 and TRBJ2-5; TRBD1 aligns across 11 bases. J lost 5 bases, V lost 0 bases, and 3 bases had no gene match. The CDR3 is made up of 15 amino acids. Looked up from germline, CDR1 is SGHNT and CDR2 is YYREEE (reference sequence). The CDR3 DNA is TGTGCCAGCAGCTTGGGCGGGACAGGGGGGGAGACCCAGTACTTC. This encodes CASSLGGTGGETQYF. Using reference TRBV5-4 and TRBJ2-5 for the parts outside the CDR3, the full variable domain is ETGVTQSPTHLIKTRGQQVTLRCSSQSGHNTVSWYQQALGQGPQFIFQYYREEENGRGNFPPRFSGLQFPNYSSELNVNALELDDSALYLCASSLGGTGGETQYFGPGTRLLVL.

The chain uses TRBV7-6 and TRBJ1-3; no reliable D call. Germline CDR1 is SGHVS and CDR2 is FNYEAQ. The length of the CDR3 is 18 residues. Deletions cut 4 bases from V and 0 bases from J, with 19 bases between. CDR3 amino acids: CASSSLGGRPSSGNTIYF. Here the CDR3 DNA reads TGTGCCAGCAGCTCACTGGGAGGGCGGCCCAGCTCTGGAAACACCATATATTTT.

The chain carries TRBV7-9 and TRBJ2-1, with 8 bases identical to TRBD1. V shed 4 bases and J 8 bases; nucleotides not matched to a gene: 13. CDR1 is SEHNR, CDR2 FQNEAQ, per germline (reference sequence). This CDR3 is built from 16 residues. The CDR3 reads CASSSPDRALPHEQFF. The CDR3 DNA sequence: TGTGCCAGCAGCTCCCCGGACAGGGCCCTTCCCCATGAGCAGTTCTTC.

This clone was seen once. This chain joins TRBV28 and TRBJ2-5, with 8 bases identical to TRBD1. CDR3 length: 13 amino acids. CDR1 and CDR2 from the germline V gene are MDHEN and SYDVKM. V shed 6 bases, J shed 11 bases, and the junction held 11 bases outside the gene matches. CDR3 nucleotides: TGTGCCAGCAGCACACCAGACAGGGGAGAGCAGTACTTC. This sequence encodes CASSTPDRGEQYF. The entire variable domain, with the rest obtained from reference TRBV28 and TRBJ2-5, is as follows: DVKVTQSSRYLVKRTGEKVFLECVQDMDHENMFWYRQDPGLGLRLIYFSYDVKMKEKGDIPEGYSVSREKKERFSLILESASTNQTSMYLCASSTPDRGEQYFGPGTRLLVL.

The DNA for the CDR3 is TGTGCCAGTAGTGCCGGGACAAGACCCTACGAGCAGTACTTC. It codes for CASSAGTRPYEQYF. The genes are TRBV19 and TRBJ2-7; weak D call: TRBD1 (6 bases). The CDR3 is 14 residues long. CDR1 LNHDA and CDR2 SQIVND come from the germline V gene (reference sequence). Trimming stripped 5 bases from V and 2 bases from J, with 13 bases between.

The genes are TRBV6-5 and TRBJ1-2; 9 bases are shared with TRBD1. This CDR3 has 13 amino acids. Germline V gives CDR1 MNHEY, CDR2 SVGAGI. Germline trimming cut 6 bases from V and 8 bases from J; bases unmatched to any gene: 7. The CDR3 loop reads CASRPTGGRGYTF. DNA for the CDR3: TGTGCCAGCAGGCCGACAGGGGGTCGAGGCTACACCTTC.

The chain couples TRBV10-3 to TRBJ2-3; D may be TRBD2 (7 bases). The CDR3 loop spans 16 amino acids. Deletions cut 5 bases from V and 2 bases from J, with 17 bases between. Germline CDR1 ENHRY, CDR2 SYGVKD. The CDR3 DNA sequence: TGTGCCATCAGTAACCTGGGGGGGACAAACACAGATACGCAGTATTTT. Its translation is CAISNLGGTNTDTQYF.

V gene TRBV4-1 combines with J gene TRBJ2-3, with D possibly matching TRBD2 (6 bases). This CDR3 contains 16 residues. V shed 4 bases and J shed 2 bases, with 16 bases lying between them. Germline V CDR1 and CDR2: MGHRA, YSYEKL. CDR3 protein: CASSLYSSDHTDTQYF. The CDR3 DNA reads TGCGCCAGCAGCCTCTACTCTAGCGACCACACAGATACGCAGTATTTT.

V and J are TRBV30 and TRBJ1-5; D is uncertain. V lost 1 base and J lost 1, with 5 bases in between. This CDR3 has 13 residues. Germline CDR1 reads GTSNPN; CDR2 reads SVGIG (reference sequence). The CDR3 DNA follows: TGTGCCTGGAGTGGAGAGAGCAATCAGCCCCAGCATTTT. Translated: CAWSGESNQPQHF. Complete variable domain (other parts from reference TRBV30 and TRBJ1-5): SQTIHQWPATLVQPVGSPLSLECTVEGTSNPNLYWYRQAAGRGLQLLFYSVGIGQISSEVPQNLSASRPQDRQFILSSKKLLLSDSGFYLCAWSGESNQPQHFGDGTRLSIL.

J is TRBJ1-2 and V is TRBV28, with a possible D match to TRBD1 (5 bases). This CDR3 comprises 14 residues. Between the trimmed V and J ends, which lost 3 bases and 3 bases, there was a span of 11 bases. Germline V gene lookup returns CDR1 MDHEN and CDR2 SYDVKM. In DNA form, the CDR3 reads TGTGCCAGCAGTTTGGGGGGTTTGGACTATGGCTACACCTTC. It codes for CASSLGGLDYGYTF.

The V gene is TRBV6-1, the J gene TRBJ2-7, with 7 bases lining up with TRBD1. With V trimmed by 2 bases and J by 5 bases, 9 bases remained unmatched. The CDR3 has 15 amino acids. CDR1 is MNHNS and CDR2 is SASEGT in the germline V gene. CDR3 amino acids: CASSEPAGGLDEQYF. The DNA for the CDR3 is TGTGCCAGCAGTGAACCGGCAGGGGGTCTGGACGAGCAGTACTTC.

The chain carries TRBV6-5 and TRBJ1-2; D is uncertain. The length of the CDR3 is 15 residues. Germline CDR1 is MNHEY and CDR2 is SVGAGI. Deletions cut 0 bases from V and 3 bases from J, with 11 bases between. CDR3 in DNA: TGTGCCAGCAGTTACTCGAGGCGCAGCCACTATGGCTACACCTTC. Protein product: CASSYSRRSHYGYTF.

V and J are TRBV5-4 and TRBJ1-1; 7 bases are shared with TRBD1. The CDR3 sequence is 13 residues long. After removal of 2 bases from V and 5 bases from J, the junction contained 3 bases not matched to a gene. Germline CDR1 is SGHNT and CDR2 is YYREEE (reference sequence). The CDR3 protein is CASSFSGGTEAFF. DNA of the CDR3: TGTGCCAGCAGCTTTTCAGGGGGTACTGAAGCTTTCTTT.